The 20 T cell receptor beta chains listed next were all sequenced from one sample in a study of shared clonotypes between healthy human individuals (dated by TCRdb to the early 2020s). Libraries were prepared through the immunoSEQ multiplex PCR assay. TCRdb obtained this table from immuneACCESS and retained in-frame rearrangements with V and J assigned. These tables miss some clones; where compared with another copy, unresolved V genes account for less than half of the shortfall, and the remainder is unexplained. This sample gives around 1,000,000 clones in total; 77% of them show up just once. Almost 0.9% of the sample rests with the top ten. Source material: memory CD4+ T cells from PBMCs. The cell subset or site tag for this specimen amounts to: CD45RA-negative fraction. The receptors come from a man younger than 35 in good health. Some clones in this sample may be carry-over from other donors' samples.

This chain joins TRBV7-8 and TRBJ1-4, with 7 positions matching TRBD1. The CDR3 is 17 amino acids. V lost 5 bases, J lost 3 bases, and 12 bases stayed unmatched. Germline CDR1 reads SGHVS; CDR2 reads FQNEAQ. As DNA, the CDR3 is TGTGCCAGCAGCGGTTACAGGGGCCGGGGAGCTAATGAAAAACTGTTTTTT. Protein product: CASSGYRGRGANEKLFF.

The rearrangement links TRBV11-2 to TRBJ1-1, with 9 bases identical to TRBD1. Germline V lookup: CDR1 SGHAT, CDR2 FQNNGV. The trim removed 5 bases at V and 5 bases at J, leaving 9 bases unmatched. This CDR3 contains 15 residues. For the CDR3, the DNA is TGTGCCAGCAGCCCGAGGCGGACAGGGGTTACTGAAGCTTTCTTT. This gives the protein CASSPRRTGVTEAFF.

A few counts support this clone. A much more abundant neighbour one base away suggests this may be a read error. The chain employs TRBV2 and TRBJ1-2, with unresolved D. CDR1 and CDR2 (germline): SNHLY, FYNNEI. This CDR3 contains 12 residues. Trimming cost V 6 bases and J 2 bases, with 7 bases left between them. The CDR3 nucleotides read TGTGCCAGCAGCTCCGGGAACTATGGCTACACCTTC. Translation: CASSSGNYGYTF.

The J gene is TRBJ2-7, the V gene TRBV4-2; D is uncertain. In germline, CDR1 is LGHNA, CDR2 YNFKEQ. V lost 1 base and J 0 bases, leaving 7 bases between the germline ends. The CDR3 is 14 amino acids. As DNA, the CDR3 is TGTGCCAGCAGCCAAGGTGCGAGCTCCTACGAGCAGTACTTC. Translating it yields CASSQGASSYEQYF.

On this clone itself: Additional DNA sequences in this sample encode the identical CDR3. V and J are TRBV18 and TRBJ1-1; D might be TRBD1 (5 bases). The CDR3 runs 13 residues. Germline CDR1 reads KGHSH; CDR2 reads LQKENI. V was shortened by 2 bases and J by 1 base, with 5 bases between the two germline ends. The CDR3 here is CASSPGQNTEAFF. The CDR3 nucleotides read TGTGCCAGCTCACCAGGACAGAACACTGAAGCTTTCTTT.

This clone was seen just once. The V call is TRBV7-2, the J call TRBJ2-3, with D tentatively TRBD2 (6 bases). Trimming stripped 4 bases from V and 0 bases from J, with 11 bases between. The CDR3 runs to 15 residues. CDR1 SGHTA and CDR2 FQGNSA come from the germline V gene. The CDR3 bases are TGTGCCAGCAGCTCCAATAGCGGCAGCACAGATACGCAGTATTTT. Protein sequence: CASSSNSGSTDTQYF.

V gene TRBV28 combines with J gene TRBJ1-2, with D perhaps matching TRBD1 (6 bases). CDR1 is MDHEN and CDR2 is SYDVKM in the germline V gene. The CDR3 runs to 13 residues. V was shortened by 8 bases and J by 5 bases, with 15 bases between the two germline ends. The CDR3 is CASGYRVLYGYTF. CDR3 sequence (DNA): TGTGCCAGCGGCTACAGGGTTTTGTATGGCTACACCTTC.

This clone was counted once. V and J are TRBV5-4 and TRBJ1-1, with TRBD1 matching 7 bases. Trimming removed 4 bases from V and 1 base from J; junction bases left unmatched: 4. The CDR3 loop spans 14 amino acids. Germline CDR1 SGHNT, CDR2 YYREEE (reference sequence). The CDR3 spells CASSNYRGNTEAFF. DNA for the CDR3: TGTGCCAGCAGCAACTACAGGGGGAACACTGAAGCTTTCTTT.

The rearrangement uses TRBV4-1 and TRBJ2-1, with TRBD2 as a possible D gene (5 bases). CDR1 MGHRA and CDR2 YSYEKL come from the germline V gene. The CDR3 totals 15 residues. V lost 5 bases and J 5 bases, leaving 16 bases between the germline ends. As DNA, the CDR3 is TGCGCCAGCAGCGAAGGAAGGACTTTAGACAATGAGCAGTTCTTC. Encoded protein: CASSEGRTLDNEQFF.

The table lists this clone with a few counts. V and J are TRBV7-3 and TRBJ1-2; maybe TRBD1 (5 bases). V dropped 6 bases and J dropped 4 bases, with 18 bases sitting between them. The CDR3 totals 15 residues. Looked up from germline, CDR1 is SGHTA and CDR2 is FQGTGA. The CDR3 protein is CASRAQALDSYGYTF. In nucleotides, the CDR3 is TGTGCCAGCAGGGCACAGGCACTAGACTCCTATGGCTACACCTTC.

V gene TRBV7-9 combines with J gene TRBJ2-7; D is unresolved. This CDR3 spans 15 amino acids. Per germline, CDR1 SEHNR and CDR2 FQNEAQ (reference sequence). The V end was cut by 5 bases, the J end by 2 bases, with 16 bases between. The DNA for the CDR3 is TGTGCCAGCAGCCCAGTAGGCAGTCGGGCCTACGAGCAGTACTTC. It yields the protein CASSPVGSRAYEQYF.

A word on this clone: Other nucleotide sequences from this sample produce the same CDR3. The V call is TRBV6-5, the J call TRBJ2-5; perhaps TRBD1 as D (5 bases). Germline CDR1 reads MNHEY; CDR2 reads SVGAGI. V was trimmed by 0 bases and J by 3 bases, leaving 8 bases between them. This CDR3 region has 14 residues. This CDR3 is CASSYSGREETQYF. The CDR3 nucleotides are TGTGCCAGCAGTTACTCGGGCAGGGAAGAGACCCAGTACTTC.

A word on this clone: A far larger clone is just one base off, so this is likely a read error. The V gene is TRBV4-1, the J gene TRBJ1-5; D unclear. From germline, CDR1 is MGHRA and CDR2 YSYEKL. The germline V and J ends were trimmed by 0 bases and 0 bases, with 6 bases remaining between them. The CDR3 runs 15 residues. In DNA, the CDR3 is TGCGCCAGCAGCCAAGAGGGCCATAGCAATCAGCCCCAGCATTTT. Encoded protein: CASSQEGHSNQPQHF.

J is TRBJ2-1 and V is TRBV28, with D hard to call. The CDR3 sequence is 11 residues long. V was trimmed by 4 bases and J by 12 bases, leaving 10 bases between them. Germline CDR1 MDHEN, CDR2 SYDVKM. CDR3 nucleotide sequence: TGTGCCAGCAGTTCCCAGATGAGGCAGTTCTTC. Its protein is CASSSQMRQFF.

CDR3 protein: CATSRGGQETQYF. CDR3 sequence (DNA): TGTGCCACCAGCAGGGGTGGCCAAGAGACCCAGTACTTC. The gene calls are TRBV15 and TRBJ2-5; no firm D call. Trimming removed 3 bases from V and 1 base from J, with 6 bases in between. The germline gives CDR1 LNHNV, CDR2 YYDKDF (reference sequence). This CDR3 has 13 residues.

This rearrangement joins TRBV28 to TRBJ2-2, with 9 bases aligning to TRBD2. The CDR3 totals 14 residues. CDR1 MDHEN and CDR2 SYDVKM come from the germline V gene. After removal of 5 bases from V and 11 bases from J, the junction contained 9 bases not matched to a gene. CDR3 nucleotides: TGTGCCAGCAGTGGAGTAGCGGGAGTGGGAGAGCTGTTTTTT. Protein: CASSGVAGVGELFF.

The chain has TRBV4-2 and TRBJ2-2; weak D call: TRBD1 (5 bases). In germline, CDR1 is LGHNA, CDR2 YNFKEQ. With 6 bases removed from V and 0 bases from J, the gap between germline ends came to 8 bases. The CDR3 spans 14 residues. The CDR3 bases are TGTGCCAGCAGGGGGCGGTCGAACACCGGGGAGCTGTTTTTT. Protein: CASRGRSNTGELFF.

Only a few counts were recorded for this clone. The rearrangement joins TRBV10-3 to TRBJ1-2; 7 bases are a match to TRBD1. The CDR3 contains 12 residues. V shed 6 bases, J shed 8 bases, and the junction held 6 bases outside the gene matches. The germline V gene has CDR1 ENHRY and CDR2 SYGVKD. The CDR3 coding sequence is TGTGCCATCAGCCGGGACAGCAGAGGCTACACCTTC. Translated, it gives CAISRDSRGYTF.

The rearrangement joins TRBV27 to TRBJ1-2, with TRBD1 identical over 9 bases. Per the germline V gene, CDR1 is MNHEY and CDR2 is SMNVEV (reference sequence). After removal of 6 bases from V and 2 bases from J, the junction contained 7 bases not matched to a gene. The CDR3 covers 15 residues. The CDR3 DNA reads TGTGCCAGCAGCATCAGACAGGGGGAAAACTATGGCTACACCTTC. Translating it yields CASSIRQGENYGYTF.

V gene TRBV7-3 combines with J gene TRBJ1-1; D may be TRBD1 (6 bases). This CDR3 is built from 13 residues. CDR1 is SGHTA, CDR2 FQGTGA, per germline. With 5 bases removed from V and 8 bases from J, the gap between germline ends came to 15 bases. The CDR3 sequence is CASSPGGLGEAFF. CDR3 sequence (DNA): TGTGCCAGCAGCCCCGGGGGCTTAGGGGAAGCTTTCTTT.